This T cell receptor (beta chain) was captured in a study of PD-1 blockade in classical Hodgkin lymphoma. Time point in this sample: cycle 4 day 1 (C4D1), after more than five weeks of nivolumab. In every patient, relapse followed autologous stem cell transplantation, while exposure to brentuximab vedotin differed. The CD8+ T cells came from thawed PBMCs through magnetic negative selection. This clone was seen only once. Data came from immunoSEQ multiplex PCR; TCRdb stores just in-frame clones and leaves some out. The repertoire holds 15,000 to 25,000 clones, with about 87% as singletons. The TCR sequence derives from a human donor with classical Hodgkin lymphoma. Source: CD8+ T cells from blood, taken before the fourth cycle of nivolumab.

The CDR3 sequence: CASSEGGLTDTQYF. The CDR3 nucleotides are TGTGCCAGCAGCGAAGGGGGCTTGACAGATACGCAGTATTTT. This chain uses TRBV13 with TRBJ2-3, with 7 bases identical to TRBD1. Germline CDR1 PRHDT, CDR2 FYEKMQ (reference sequence). V lost 5 bases and J lost 3; bases outside the gene matches: 5. This CDR3 has 14 residues.